A single T cell receptor (beta chain) is shown here with its context. The CDR3 has 15 amino acids. Germline CDR1 and CDR2: LGHDT and YNNKEL (reference sequence). V dropped 3 bases and J dropped 0 bases, with 11 bases sitting between them. This record belongs to a study of blood T cell repertoires in COVID-19. Overall study context: Acute-phase and convalescent COVID-19 samples originated in the United States, Italy and Spain. Nucleic acid was either cDNA or gDNA, and it came from T cells, B-cell-depleted T cells, or PBMCs.

Followed longitudinally, the Seattle patients had been enrolled during active infection. Original methodology: Cell counts per sample came from amplifying reference gene primers. Assay: immunoSEQ multiplex PCR; the TCRdb copy retains only in-frame clones and omits some. V and J calls and clone size are copied from that table; D and trimming were computed from the DNA. Altogether some 200,000 clones are present, 94% being singletons, with the ten largest covering roughly 0.7%. The clonotype comes from a man in his thirties or forties with COVID-19, enrolled during active disease. This sequence joins TRBV3-1 (or the pseudogene TRBV3-2) and TRBJ1-1, with D maybe TRBD1 (6 bases). The sequenced material came from peripheral blood. CDR3 bases: TGTGCCAGCAGCCACAGACAGGCGTTGAACACTGAAGCTTTCTTT. The encoded protein is CASSHRQALNTEAFF.